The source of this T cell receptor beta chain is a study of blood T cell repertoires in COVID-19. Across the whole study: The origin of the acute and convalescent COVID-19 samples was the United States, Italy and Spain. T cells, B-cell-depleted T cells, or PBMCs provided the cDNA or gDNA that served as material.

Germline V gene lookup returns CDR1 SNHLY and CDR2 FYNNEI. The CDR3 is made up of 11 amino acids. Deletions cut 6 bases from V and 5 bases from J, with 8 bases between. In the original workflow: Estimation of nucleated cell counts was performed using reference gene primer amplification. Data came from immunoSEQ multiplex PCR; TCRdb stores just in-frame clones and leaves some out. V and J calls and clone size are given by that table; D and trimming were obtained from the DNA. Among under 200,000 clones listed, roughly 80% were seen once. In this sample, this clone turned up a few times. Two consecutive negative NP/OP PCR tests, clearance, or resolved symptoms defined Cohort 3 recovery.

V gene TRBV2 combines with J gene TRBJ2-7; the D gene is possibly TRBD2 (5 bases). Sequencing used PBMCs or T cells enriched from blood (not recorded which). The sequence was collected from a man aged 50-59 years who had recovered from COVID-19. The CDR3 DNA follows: TGTGCCAGCAGGGAGGTAAACGAGCAGTACTTC. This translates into CASREVNEQYF.